Each of the 27 T cell receptor beta chains below was sequenced from the same sample in a study of human T cells and chemical hapten exposure. Time point of the sample: patch test 2, 6 weeks after DPC sensitization. As to treatment: therapeutic diphenylcyclopropenone sensitization with weekly scalp DPC. TCRdb fed the RACE reads into MiXCR, producing one record per CDR3 protein. Of about 380,000 distinct CDR3 sequences detected, about 6% appear once; the ten largest clones hold 4.5% to 6%. The sample was whole blood, taken in connection with sensitization to the hapten diphenylcyclopropenone (DPC). The origin of the receptors is a woman between 18 and 30 years old with alopecia areata. Some clones in this sample may be carry-over from other donors' samples.

This sequence joins TRBV2 and TRBJ2-3; D call uncertain. Trimming stripped 1 base from V and 5 bases from J, with 10 bases between. CDR3 length: 14 residues. CDR1 SNHLY and CDR2 FYNNEI come from the germline V gene. The CDR3 region is CASSEDLQIDTQYF. CDR3 coding DNA: TGTGCCAGCAGTGAAGATCTGCAAATAGATACGCAGTATTTT.

This clonotype has only a few counts. V is TRBV2 and J is TRBJ2-1; TRBD2 aligns across 9 bases. The CDR3 runs 14 residues. Trimming cost V 9 bases and J 7 bases; bases outside gene matches: 10. From germline, CDR1 is SNHLY and CDR2 FYNNEI. The CDR3 DNA sequence: TGTGCCAGTACCGAGCGGGGGGCCGGAAATGAGCAGTTCTTC. This sequence encodes CASTERGAGNEQFF. The full variable domain, with the rest looked up from reference TRBV2 and TRBJ2-1, is EPEVTQTPSHQVTQMGQEVILRCVPISNHLYFYWYRQILGQKVEFLVSFYNNEISEKSEIFDDQFSVERPDGSNFTLKIRSTKLEDSAMYFCASTERGAGNEQFFGPGTRLTVL.

This clonotype was observed a few times. The CDR3: CASSEAQGSTNEKLFF. The CDR3 DNA sequence: TGTGCCAGCAGTGAAGCGCAGGGGTCGACTAATGAAAAACTGTTTTTT. The rearrangement uses TRBV6-1 and TRBJ1-4, with D perhaps matching TRBD1 (6 bases). CDR1 and CDR2 from the germline V gene are MNHNS and SASEGT. This CDR3 comprises 16 residues. V gave up 0 bases and J gave up 2 bases, with 10 bases separating them.

This clonotype showed up many times. The V and J genes are TRBV29-1 and TRBJ1-6; possibly TRBD1 for D (5 bases). Trimming took 5 bases from V and 6 from J, leaving 11 bases between them. Germline CDR1 is SQVTM and CDR2 is ANQGSEA. The CDR3 loop spans 13 amino acids. CDR3 bases: TGCAGCGTTCAACAGGAGCTTAATTCACCCCTCCACTTT. This gives the protein CSVQQELNSPLHF.

The genes are TRBV4-3 and TRBJ2-3; D is ambiguous. Trimming cost V 0 bases and J 4 bases, with 11 bases left between them. CDR1 is LGHNA and CDR2 is YSLEER in the germline V gene. This CDR3 comprises 15 residues. The CDR3 region has the DNA TGCGCCAGCAGCCAAGATACGAGATTATCAGATACGCAGTATTTT. Amino acid sequence: CASSQDTRLSDTQYF.

The rearrangement links TRBV12-3 or TRBV12-4 to TRBJ1-2; D may be TRBD1 (5 bases). The CDR3 sequence is 14 residues long. Trimming removed 3 bases from V and 4 bases from J, with 12 bases in between. Here the CDR3 DNA reads TGTGCCAGCAGTTTTGTCCAGGGACCCTATGGCTACACCTTC. It translates to CASSFVQGPYGYTF.

This clonotype was picked up many times. The chain is built from TRBV4-1 and TRBJ1-2; D ambiguous. V lost 4 bases, J lost 8 bases, and 14 bases lay in between. CDR1 and CDR2 from the germline V gene are MGHRA and YSYEKL. The CDR3 length is 13 residues. The CDR3 region has the DNA TGCGCCAGCAGCCGAAATAGACCGGGAGGCTACACCTTC. It specifies CASSRNRPGGYTF.

The CDR3 sequence: CASTWVDEQFF. The CDR3 nucleotides are TGTGCCAGTACTTGGGTCGATGAGCAGTTCTTC. V gene TRBV6-6 combines with J gene TRBJ2-1; D unresolved. This CDR3 contains 11 residues. V lost 9 bases and J 8 bases, leaving 11 bases between the germline ends. The germline gives CDR1 MNHNY, CDR2 SVGAGI (reference sequence).

This clonotype has a count of ten or more. This rearrangement joins TRBV4-3 to TRBJ2-3, with unresolved D. CDR3 length: 15 residues. The germline V and J ends were trimmed by 0 bases and 2 bases, with 9 bases remaining between them. The germline V gene has CDR1 LGHNA and CDR2 YSLEER. The DNA of the CDR3 is TGCGCCAGCAGCCAAGATGCGAAACCCACAGATACGCAGTATTTT. Amino acids: CASSQDAKPTDTQYF.

This clonotype was recorded a few times. This CDR3 is CSASPSGGVVTDTQYF. DNA for the CDR3: TGCAGTGCTAGTCCTAGCGGGGGGGTAGTCACAGATACGCAGTATTTT. The chain has TRBV20-1 and TRBJ2-3, with 12 bases that match TRBD2. J lost 2 bases, V lost 3 bases, and 6 bases had no gene match. The CDR3 contains 16 residues. Looked up from germline, CDR1 is DFQATT and CDR2 is SNEGSKA (reference sequence).

The chain carries TRBV7-9 and TRBJ2-3; D tentatively reads TRBD1 or TRBD2 (6 bases each). V was trimmed by 4 bases and J by 1 base, leaving 15 bases between them. Germline CDR1 and CDR2: SEHNR and FQNEAQ (reference sequence). The CDR3 has 16 amino acids. CDR3 loop: CASSSPGGVRTDTQYF. The CDR3 region has the DNA TGTGCCAGCAGCTCCCCCGGGGGCGTCCGCACAGATACGCAGTATTTT.

As for this clonotype: A clone one base away is much larger, so this may be a read error. The chain links TRBV20-1 to TRBJ1-1; weak D call: TRBD1 (5 bases). This CDR3 has 12 amino acids. The V gene's germline CDR1 is DFQATT and CDR2 SNEGSKA (reference sequence). CDR3 in amino acids: CSAREQGTKAFF. CDR3 nucleotide sequence: TGCAGTGCTAGAGAGCAGGGCACTAAAGCTTTCTTT.

This clonotype has ten or more counts. The chain has TRBV29-1 and TRBJ1-2; TRBD1 matches 7 bases. Germline V lookup: CDR1 SQVTM, CDR2 ANQGSEA. The trim removed 5 bases at V and 3 bases at J, leaving 18 bases unmatched. The CDR3 has 17 residues. This chain's CDR3 is CSVRSRDSRRVYYGYTF. CDR3 nucleotides: TGCAGCGTTCGATCAAGGGACAGTCGGAGGGTGTACTATGGCTACACCTTC.

The chain links TRBV5-1 to TRBJ2-3; a weak D match, TRBD1 (6 bases). Germline lookup yields CDR1 SGHRS and CDR2 YFSETQ. The CDR3 has 16 amino acids. V was shortened by 1 base and J by 5 bases, with 17 bases between the two germline ends. This CDR3 is CASSLWSGDLGDTQYF. The CDR3 region has the DNA TGCGCCAGCAGCTTGTGGTCAGGGGACCTTGGAGATACGCAGTATTTT.

This clonotype has ten or more counts. The V gene is TRBV6-5, the J gene TRBJ2-7, with 7 positions matching TRBD2. Losses at the gene ends were 4 bases for V and 0 bases for J; bases not matched to a gene: 3. The CDR3 has 14 amino acids. CDR1 MNHEY and CDR2 SVGAGI come from the germline V gene. Here the CDR3 DNA reads TGTGCCAGCAGTTGGGGGGAGGGCTCCTACGAGCAGTACTTC. This encodes CASSWGEGSYEQYF.

This clonotype appeared many times. The chain combines TRBV5-1 with TRBJ1-2, with D uncertain. Germline V gene data show CDR1 as SGHRS and CDR2 as YFSETQ. There are 14 residues in the CDR3. Trimming left V 1 base short and J 5 bases short, with 12 bases between. DNA for the CDR3: TGCGCCAGCAGCTTGATCGGCATTAGTTATGGCTACACCTTC. This sequence encodes CASSLIGISYGYTF. Full variable domain (missing parts from reference TRBV5-1 and TRBJ1-2): KAGVTQTPRYLIKTRGQQVTLSCSPISGHRSVSWYQQTPGQGLQFLFEYFSETQRNKGNFPGRFSGRQFSNSRSEMNVSTLELGDSALYLCASSLIGISYGYTFGSGTRLTVV.

This clonotype was seen ten or more times. The chain links TRBV4-3 to TRBJ2-3; D is undetermined. CDR1 is LGHNA, CDR2 YSLEER, per germline. V lost 4 bases to trimming and J lost 0 bases, with 11 bases between them. The CDR3 loop spans 15 amino acids. CDR3 region: CASSPTGPSTDTQYF. CDR3 nucleotide sequence: TGCGCCAGCAGCCCGACGGGCCCAAGCACAGATACGCAGTATTTT.

The V and J genes are TRBV29-1 and TRBJ2-1, with a weak D call TRBD2 (6 bases). The V end lost 7 bases, the J end lost 9 bases, and 31 bases lay between the germline ends. Germline CDR1 SQVTM, CDR2 ANQGSEA. The CDR3 runs to 17 residues. CDR3 protein: CSAAGLATSKFSSEQFF. The CDR3 region has the DNA TGCAGCGCCGCCGGGCTAGCGACGAGCAAATTTTCCAGTGAGCAGTTCTTC.

Only a few counts were recorded for this clonotype. V usage is TRBV29-1 and J usage is TRBJ2-1, with TRBD2 identical over 7 bases. From germline, CDR1 is SQVTM and CDR2 ANQGSEA. The CDR3 runs to 16 residues. V lost 0 bases and J lost 5; bases outside the gene matches: 10. The CDR3 reads CSVEDQAGRGNNEQFF. The DNA of the CDR3 is TGCAGCGTTGAAGATCAAGCAGGGCGGGGGAACAATGAGCAGTTCTTC.

This clonotype was detected a few times. This chain uses TRBV4-1 with TRBJ1-6; a weak D match, TRBD1 (5 bases). Germline-derived CDR1 and CDR2 are MGHRA and YSYEKL. With 4 bases removed from V and 5 bases from J, the gap between germline ends came to 15 bases. CDR3 length: 16 residues. The CDR3 is CASSRAGAGDNSPLHF. The CDR3 DNA is TGCGCCAGCAGCCGGGCCGGGGCCGGGGATAATTCACCCCTCCACTTT.

A note on this clonotype: A much more abundant neighbour one base away suggests this may be a read error. The V and J genes are TRBV7-9 and TRBJ1-5, with unresolved D. Germline values: CDR1 SEHNR, CDR2 FQNEAQ (reference sequence). Trimming took off 5 bases at V and 11 bases at J, with 10 bases between the two ends. This CDR3 comprises 11 residues. The CDR3 nucleotides read TGTGCCAGCAGCAACCGCGGGACCCAGCATTTT. This gives the protein CASSNRGTQHF.

This clonotype was seen a handful of times. The chain uses TRBV9 and TRBJ1-4, with 9 bases lining up with TRBD1. From germline, CDR1 is SGDLS and CDR2 YYNGEE. The V segment lost 3 bases and the J segment 6 bases; nucleotides outside the gene matches: 6. The CDR3 has 15 residues. In DNA, the CDR3 is TGTGCCAGCAGCGAGAGGACAGGGGACGATGAAAAACTGTTTTTT. Its translation is CASSERTGDDEKLFF.

There are a few counts of this clonotype. The chain employs TRBV24-1 and TRBJ2-1, with D perhaps matching TRBD2 (7 bases). CDR1 is KGHDR and CDR2 is SFDVKD in the germline V gene. This CDR3 region has 14 residues. Trimming removed 6 bases at V and 7 bases at J, with 15 bases between. CDR3 loop: CATSRGGLSNEQFF. Here the CDR3 DNA reads TGTGCCACCAGTAGGGGGGGGCTCAGTAATGAGCAGTTCTTC.

There are many counts of this clonotype. The chain carries TRBV4-3 and TRBJ2-3, with 7 bases matching TRBD2. The CDR3 is made up of 16 amino acids. Trimming cost V 3 bases and J 2 bases; bases outside gene matches: 8. The germline V gene encodes CDR1 LGHNA and CDR2 YSLEER. Here the CDR3 reads CASSHSQLADTDTQYF. The DNA for the CDR3 is TGCGCCAGCAGCCACTCGCAGCTAGCGGACACAGATACGCAGTATTTT.

The sample holds a few counts of this clonotype. The gene calls are TRBV2 and TRBJ1-5; 9 positions agree with TRBD1. Per the germline V gene, CDR1 is SNHLY and CDR2 is FYNNEI. Germline trimming cut 8 bases from V and 6 bases from J; bases unmatched to any gene: 2. The CDR3 runs 12 residues. CDR3 region: CASRQGVQPQHF. The CDR3 region has the DNA TGTGCCAGCCGACAGGGGGTTCAGCCCCAGCATTTT. Full variable domain (missing parts from reference TRBV2 and TRBJ1-5): EPEVTQTPSHQVTQMGQEVILRCVPISNHLYFYWYRQILGQKVEFLVSFYNNEISEKSEIFDDQFSVERPDGSNFTLKIRSTKLEDSAMYFCASRQGVQPQHFGDGTRLSIL.

Ten or more counts support this clonotype. The chain employs TRBV24-1 and TRBJ1-1, with D perhaps matching TRBD1 (6 bases). This CDR3 has 13 amino acids. The germline V gene has CDR1 KGHDR and CDR2 SFDVKD. V lost 7 bases to trimming and J lost 3 bases, with 11 bases between them. The CDR3 bases are TGTGCCACCAGGGCCGCAGGGGACACTGAAGCTTTCTTT. It encodes CATRAAGDTEAFF.

This clonotype was found many times. The J gene is TRBJ1-5, the V gene TRBV2; D remains ambiguous. The CDR3 length is 14 residues. Germline CDR1 reads SNHLY; CDR2 reads FYNNEI. V lost 4 bases to trimming and J lost 0 bases, with 7 bases between them. The CDR3 sequence: CASSGSRSNQPQHF. CDR3 bases: TGTGCCAGCAGTGGGAGTCGTAGCAATCAGCCCCAGCATTTT.